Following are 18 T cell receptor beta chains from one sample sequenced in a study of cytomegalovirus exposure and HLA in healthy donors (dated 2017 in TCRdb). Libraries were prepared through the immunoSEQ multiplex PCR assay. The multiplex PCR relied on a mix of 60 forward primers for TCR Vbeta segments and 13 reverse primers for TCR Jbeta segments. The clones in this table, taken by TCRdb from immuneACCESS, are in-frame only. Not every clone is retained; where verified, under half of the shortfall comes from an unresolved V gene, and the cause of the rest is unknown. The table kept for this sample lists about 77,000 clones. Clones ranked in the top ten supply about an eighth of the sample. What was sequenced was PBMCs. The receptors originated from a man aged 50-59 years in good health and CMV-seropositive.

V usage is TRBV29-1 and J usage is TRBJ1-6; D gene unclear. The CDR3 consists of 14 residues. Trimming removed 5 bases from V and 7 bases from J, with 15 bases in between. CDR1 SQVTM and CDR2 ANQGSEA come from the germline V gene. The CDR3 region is CSVKFTLLNSPLHF. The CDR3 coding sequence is TGCAGCGTTAAGTTCACTTTGTTGAATTCACCCCTCCACTTT.

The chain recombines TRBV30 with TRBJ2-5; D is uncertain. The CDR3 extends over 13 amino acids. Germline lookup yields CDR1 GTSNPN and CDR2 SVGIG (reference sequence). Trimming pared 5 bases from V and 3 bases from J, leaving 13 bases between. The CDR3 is CAWRPRREETQYF. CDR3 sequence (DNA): TGTGCCTGGCGCCCGAGGAGAGAAGAGACCCAGTACTTC.

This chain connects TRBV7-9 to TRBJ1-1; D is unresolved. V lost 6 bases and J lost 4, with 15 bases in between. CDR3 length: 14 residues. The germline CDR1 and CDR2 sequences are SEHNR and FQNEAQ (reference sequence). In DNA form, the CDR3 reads TGTGCCAGCAGAGAGGGCATTACGGGCACTGAAGCTTTCTTT. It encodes CASREGITGTEAFF.

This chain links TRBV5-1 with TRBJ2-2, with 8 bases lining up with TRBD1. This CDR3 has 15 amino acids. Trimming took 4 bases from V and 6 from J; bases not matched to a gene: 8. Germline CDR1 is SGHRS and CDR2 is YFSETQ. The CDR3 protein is CASSLLTGEAGELFF. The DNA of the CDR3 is TGCGCCAGCAGCCTGCTGACAGGGGAAGCCGGGGAGCTGTTTTTT.

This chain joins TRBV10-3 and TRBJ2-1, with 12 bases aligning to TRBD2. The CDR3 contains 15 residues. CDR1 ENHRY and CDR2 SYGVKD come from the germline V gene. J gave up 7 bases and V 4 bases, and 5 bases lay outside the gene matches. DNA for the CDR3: TGTGCCATCAGTGGGGGACTAGCGGGCGGGAATGAGCAGTTCTTC. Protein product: CAISGGLAGGNEQFF.

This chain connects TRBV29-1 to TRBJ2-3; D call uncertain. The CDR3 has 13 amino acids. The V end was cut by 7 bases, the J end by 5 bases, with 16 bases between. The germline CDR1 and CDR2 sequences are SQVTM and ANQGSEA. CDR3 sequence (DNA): TGCAGCGCTGGAGCACGGCGAGGAGATACGCAGTATTTT. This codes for CSAGARRGDTQYF.

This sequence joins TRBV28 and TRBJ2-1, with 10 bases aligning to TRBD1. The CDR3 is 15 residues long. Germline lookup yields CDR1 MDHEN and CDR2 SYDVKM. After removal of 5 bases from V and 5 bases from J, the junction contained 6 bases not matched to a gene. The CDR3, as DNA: TGTGCCAGCAGTCCATATGGACAGGGGGACAATGAGCAGTTCTTC. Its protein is CASSPYGQGDNEQFF.

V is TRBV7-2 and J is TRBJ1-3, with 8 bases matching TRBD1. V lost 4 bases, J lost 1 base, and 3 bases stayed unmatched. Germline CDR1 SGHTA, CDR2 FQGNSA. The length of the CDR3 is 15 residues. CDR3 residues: CASSSQGASGNTIYF. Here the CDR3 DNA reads TGTGCCAGCAGCTCTCAGGGGGCGTCTGGAAACACCATATATTTT.

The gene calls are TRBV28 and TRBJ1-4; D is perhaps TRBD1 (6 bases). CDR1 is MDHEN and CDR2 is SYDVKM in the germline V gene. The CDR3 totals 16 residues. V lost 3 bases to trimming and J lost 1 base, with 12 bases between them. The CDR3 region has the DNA TGTGCCAGCAGTTTGGGCACAGGGCTAACTAATGAAAAACTGTTTTTT. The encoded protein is CASSLGTGLTNEKLFF.

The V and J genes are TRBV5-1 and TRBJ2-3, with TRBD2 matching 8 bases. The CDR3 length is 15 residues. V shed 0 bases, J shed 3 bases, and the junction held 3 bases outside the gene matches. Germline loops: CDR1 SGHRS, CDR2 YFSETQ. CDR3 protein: CASSLAIAGTDTQYF. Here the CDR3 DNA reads TGCGCCAGCAGCTTGGCCATAGCGGGAACAGATACGCAGTATTTT.

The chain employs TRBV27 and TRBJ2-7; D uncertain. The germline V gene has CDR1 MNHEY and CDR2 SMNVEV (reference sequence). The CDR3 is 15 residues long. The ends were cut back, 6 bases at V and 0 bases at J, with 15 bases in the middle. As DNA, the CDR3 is TGTGCCAGCAGCCCTGCCCCTTACAGCTCCTACGAGCAGTACTTC. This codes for CASSPAPYSSYEQYF.

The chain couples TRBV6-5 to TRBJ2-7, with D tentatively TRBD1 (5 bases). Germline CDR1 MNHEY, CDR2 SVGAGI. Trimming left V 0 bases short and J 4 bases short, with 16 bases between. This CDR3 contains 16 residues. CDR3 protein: CASSYSRAGLLYEQYF. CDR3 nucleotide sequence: TGTGCCAGCAGTTACTCCAGGGCAGGGCTTCTTTACGAGCAGTACTTC.

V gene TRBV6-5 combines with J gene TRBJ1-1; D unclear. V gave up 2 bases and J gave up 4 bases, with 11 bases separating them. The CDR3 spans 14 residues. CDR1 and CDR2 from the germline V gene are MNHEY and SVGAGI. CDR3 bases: TGTGCCAGCAGTTACACTAGGGTCCGCACTGAAGCTTTCTTT. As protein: CASSYTRVRTEAFF.

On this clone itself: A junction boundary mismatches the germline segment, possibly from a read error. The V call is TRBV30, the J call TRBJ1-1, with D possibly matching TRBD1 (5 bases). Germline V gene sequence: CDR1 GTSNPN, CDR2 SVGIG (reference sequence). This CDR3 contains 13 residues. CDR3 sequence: CTWGLTWTAEAFF. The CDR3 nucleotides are TGTACCTGGGGACTCACTTGGACGGCTGAAGCTTTCTTT.

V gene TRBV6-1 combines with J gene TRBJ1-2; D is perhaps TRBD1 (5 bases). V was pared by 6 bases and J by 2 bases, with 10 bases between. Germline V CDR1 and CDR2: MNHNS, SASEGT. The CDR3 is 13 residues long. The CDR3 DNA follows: TGTGCCAGCAGATCGGGGGGGAACTATGGCTACACCTTC. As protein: CASRSGGNYGYTF.

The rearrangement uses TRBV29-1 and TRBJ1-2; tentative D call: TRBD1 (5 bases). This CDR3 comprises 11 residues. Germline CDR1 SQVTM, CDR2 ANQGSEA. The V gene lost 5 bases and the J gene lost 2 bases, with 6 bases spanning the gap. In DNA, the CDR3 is TGCAGCGTTAGACAGAACTATGGCTACACCTTC. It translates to CSVRQNYGYTF.

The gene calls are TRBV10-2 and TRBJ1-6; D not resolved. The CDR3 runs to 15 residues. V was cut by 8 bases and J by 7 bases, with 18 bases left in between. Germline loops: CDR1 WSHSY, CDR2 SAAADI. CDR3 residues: CASRDEGSNNSPLHF. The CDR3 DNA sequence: TGCGCCAGCCGAGACGAGGGCTCGAACAATTCACCCCTCCACTTT.

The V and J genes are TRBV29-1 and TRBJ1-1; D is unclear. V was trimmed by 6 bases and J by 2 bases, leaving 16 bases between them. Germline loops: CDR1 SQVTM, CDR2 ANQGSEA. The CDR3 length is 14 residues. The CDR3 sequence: CSVAPYYSNTEAFF. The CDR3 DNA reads TGCAGCGTGGCCCCTTATTACAGTAACACTGAAGCTTTCTTT.